Presented here are 8 T cell receptor beta chains from one specimen sequenced in a study of CD8 T cells in ankylosing spondylitis. TCRdb recomputed calls from the 5' RACE reads with MiXCR, one row per CDR3 protein. The sample has about 220,000 distinct CDR3 sequences, about 26% seen once. The sequenced material came from blood, either unsorted or a sorted T cell fraction (not recorded which). These receptors all stem from a male donor with ankylosing spondylitis or in good health (not recorded which).

In this sample, this clonotype turned up many times. This sequence joins TRBV6-2 or TRBV6-3 and TRBJ2-3, with D unclear. Trimming shortened V by 0 bases and J by 6 bases, and 1 base separated the two germline ends. Germline loops: CDR1 MNHEY, CDR2 SVGEGT. The CDR3 contains 11 residues. The CDR3, as DNA: TGTGCCAGCAGTTACTCGGATACGCAGTATTTT. Translating it yields CASSYSDTQYF.

There are a few counts of this clonotype. The chain carries TRBV6-1 and TRBJ2-5; tentatively, D is TRBD2 (6 bases). Germline loops: CDR1 MNHNS, CDR2 SASEGT. Trimming removed 5 bases at V and 9 bases at J, with 16 bases between. The CDR3 length is 13 residues. The CDR3 is CASSRGRGTAQYF. The CDR3 nucleotides read TGTGCCAGCAGTCGCGGACGGGGGACGGCCCAGTACTTC.

The rearrangement joins TRBV7-2 to TRBJ2-5, with 8 bases that match TRBD1. Unmatched junction bases numbered 5, after V lost 4 bases and J lost 1 base. This CDR3 has 15 amino acids. Germline V CDR1 and CDR2: SGHTA, FQGNSA. In DNA form, the CDR3 reads TGTGCCAGCAGCTCCAACGGACAGGGCCAAGAGACCCAGTACTTC. Translating it yields CASSSNGQGQETQYF.

V gene TRBV20-1 combines with J gene TRBJ1-4; no clear D. Between the trimmed V and J ends, which lost 0 bases and 1 base, there was a span of 9 bases. CDR3 length: 15 amino acids. Germline values: CDR1 DFQATT, CDR2 SNEGSKA (reference sequence). The CDR3: CSARDFRRTNEKLFF. CDR3 sequence (DNA): TGCAGTGCTAGAGATTTTAGGAGAACTAATGAAAAACTGTTTTTT.

This clonotype was recorded at least ten times. The CDR3 coding sequence is TGTGCCAGCAGGAAAGAACAGGGGGGCGGAAACACCATATATTTT. It codes for CASRKEQGGGNTIYF. The chain couples TRBV12-3 or TRBV12-4 to TRBJ1-3; 8 bases fit TRBD1. V shed 6 bases, J shed 4 bases, and the junction held 8 bases outside the gene matches. The CDR3 sequence is 15 residues long.

The chain links TRBV20-1 to TRBJ2-5, with D unresolved. The CDR3 has 14 amino acids. Germline lookup yields CDR1 DFQATT and CDR2 SNEGSKA (reference sequence). Trimming pared 3 bases from V and 5 bases from J, leaving 16 bases between. In DNA form, the CDR3 reads TGCAGTGCTAGCCGCGTCCCACAGTCCGAGACCCAGTACTTC. Translating gives CSASRVPQSETQYF.

Many counts were recorded for this clonotype. The genes are TRBV18 and TRBJ2-7; 11 nucleotides match TRBD2. Germline CDR1 is KGHSH and CDR2 is LQKENI. V gave up 3 bases and J gave up 1 base; unmatched junction bases: 5. The CDR3 spans 16 residues. The CDR3 DNA sequence: TGTGCCAGCTCACCCAATAGCGGGAGGGTTTCCTACGAGCAGTACTTC. It codes for CASSPNSGRVSYEQYF. Combining the CDR3 with reference TRBV18 and TRBJ2-7 gives the whole variable domain NAGVMQNPRHLVRRRGQEARLRCSPMKGHSHVYWYRQLPEEGLKFMVYLQKENIIDESGMPKERFSAEFPKEGPSILRIQQVVRGDSAAYFCASSPNSGRVSYEQYFGPGTRLTVT.

This clonotype was observed a few times. V and J are TRBV20-1 and TRBJ2-7, with D possibly being TRBD1 (7 bases). Trimming cost V 6 bases and J 2 bases, with 17 bases left between them. The CDR3 contains 14 residues. Germline CDR1 is DFQATT and CDR2 is SNEGSKA (reference sequence). The CDR3 reads CSATKGAGPYEQYF. DNA of the CDR3: TGCAGTGCCACCAAGGGGGCGGGACCCTACGAGCAGTACTTC.